The TCR beta chain described here comes from a study of T cell repertoires in cytomegalovirus infection. Study summary: Alongside well-studied HLA-B-restricted CMV epitopes, recently identified HLA-C-restricted CMV epitopes were also used.

This CDR3 is built from 13 residues. Germline V gives CDR1 SEHNR, CDR2 FQNEAQ (reference sequence). Trimming left V 1 base short and J 7 bases short, with 8 bases between. On this clonotype itself: Its antigen is unidentified.

TCRdb re-derived calls from the reads in MiXCR, one entry per CDR3 protein. This table holds approximately 340,000 distinct CDR3 sequences, about 27% found once. The sequence derives from a human donor in good health (CMV status not recorded). Some clones in this sample may be carry-over from other donors' samples. This sample comprised cultured PBMCs, obtained from culture after CMV antigen stimulation. This chain links TRBV7-9 with TRBJ2-4; D not resolved. The CDR3 here is CASSLGQRNIQYF. The DNA for the CDR3 is TGTGCCAGCAGCTTAGGGCAGAGGAACATTCAGTACTTC.